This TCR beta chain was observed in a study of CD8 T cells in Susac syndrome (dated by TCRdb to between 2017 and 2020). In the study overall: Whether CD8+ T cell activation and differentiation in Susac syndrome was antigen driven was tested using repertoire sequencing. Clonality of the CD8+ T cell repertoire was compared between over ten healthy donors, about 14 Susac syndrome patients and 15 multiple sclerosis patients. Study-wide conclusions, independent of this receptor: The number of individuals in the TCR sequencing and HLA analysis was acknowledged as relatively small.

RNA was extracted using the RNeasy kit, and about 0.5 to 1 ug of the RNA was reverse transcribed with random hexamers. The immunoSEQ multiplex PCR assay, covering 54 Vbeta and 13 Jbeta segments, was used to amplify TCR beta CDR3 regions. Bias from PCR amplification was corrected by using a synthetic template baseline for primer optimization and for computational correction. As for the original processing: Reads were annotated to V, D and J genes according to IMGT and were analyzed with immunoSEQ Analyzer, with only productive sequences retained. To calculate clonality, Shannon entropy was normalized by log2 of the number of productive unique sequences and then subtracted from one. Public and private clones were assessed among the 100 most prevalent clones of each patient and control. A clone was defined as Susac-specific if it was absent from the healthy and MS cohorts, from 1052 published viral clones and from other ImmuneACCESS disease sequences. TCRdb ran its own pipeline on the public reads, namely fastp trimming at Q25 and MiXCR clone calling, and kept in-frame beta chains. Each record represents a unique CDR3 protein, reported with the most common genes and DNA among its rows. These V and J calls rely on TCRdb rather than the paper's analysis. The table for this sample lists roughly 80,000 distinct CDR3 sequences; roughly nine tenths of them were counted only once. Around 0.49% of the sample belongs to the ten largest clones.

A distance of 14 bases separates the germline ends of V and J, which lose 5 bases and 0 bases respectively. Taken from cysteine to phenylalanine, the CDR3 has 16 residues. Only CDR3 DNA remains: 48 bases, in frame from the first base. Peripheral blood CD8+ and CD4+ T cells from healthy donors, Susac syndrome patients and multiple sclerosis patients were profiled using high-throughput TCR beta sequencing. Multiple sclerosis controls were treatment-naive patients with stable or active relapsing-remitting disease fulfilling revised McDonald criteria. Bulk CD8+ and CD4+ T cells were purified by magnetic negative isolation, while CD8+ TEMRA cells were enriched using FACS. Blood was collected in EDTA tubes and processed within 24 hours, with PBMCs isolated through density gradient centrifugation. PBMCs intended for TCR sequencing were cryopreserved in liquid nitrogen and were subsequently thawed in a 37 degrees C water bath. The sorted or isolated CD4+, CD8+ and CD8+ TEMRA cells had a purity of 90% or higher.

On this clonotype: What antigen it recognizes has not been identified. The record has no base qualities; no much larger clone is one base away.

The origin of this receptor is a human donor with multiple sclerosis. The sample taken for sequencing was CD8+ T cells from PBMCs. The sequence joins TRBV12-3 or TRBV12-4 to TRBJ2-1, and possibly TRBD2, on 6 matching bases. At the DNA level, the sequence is TGTGCCAGCAGTCCCGGGACTGGGAGCTCCTACAATGAGCAGTTCTTC. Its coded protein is CASSPGTGSSYNEQFF.